A selection of T cell receptor beta chains follows, all from one sample in a study of blood T cell repertoires in COVID-19. The protocol was immunoSEQ multiplex PCR, while the TCRdb copy is restricted to in-frame clones and leaves out a portion. In the table there are 300,000 to 400,000 clones, around 89% of which are singletons. The sequenced sample consisted of PBMCs or T cells enriched from blood (not recorded which). These receptors were collected from a woman under 30 who had recovered from COVID-19. The conserved cysteine and the conserved F or W are not part of the CDR3 here.

j_gene | v_gene | CDR3aa
TRBJ1-1 | TRBV30 | ACKLGTGNTEAF
TRBJ2-2 | TRBV19 | ASSMSPGELF
TRBJ1-5 | TRBV19 | ASTQANQPQH
TRBJ2-3 | TRBV28 | ASSLYRGSSTDTQY
TRBJ2-1 | TRBV24-1 | ATSGGRDNSYNEQF
TRBJ2-3 | TRBV7-3 | ASSRTGATGDTQY
TRBJ1-2 | TRBV5-1 | ASSLASGQGYGYT
TRBJ1-6 | TRBV27 | ASSSTFGGSYNSPLH
TRBJ2-2 | TRBV5-1 | ASRPLGQGTGELF
TRBJ2-7 | TRBV30 | AWTLGGAYEQY
TRBJ1-3 | TRBV9 | ASSVHSGNTIY
TRBJ2-7 | TRBV18 | ASSSGDSSYEQY
TRBJ2-5 | TRBV7-9 | ATRDGQETQY
TRBJ1-2 | TRBV15 | ATSRRDRAPNYGYT
TRBJ1-1 | TRBV28 | ASSFPGSIMNTEAF
TRBJ2-7 | TRBV27 | ASSFTGGRFEQY
TRBJ2-7 | TRBV7-3 | ASSFAGGGYEQY
TRBJ1-2 | TRBV30 | AWNDRGGYGYT
TRBJ1-5 | TRBV4-3 | ASSQEAGVSNQPQH
TRBJ1-5 | TRBV6-1 | ASSEWGSNQPQH
TRBJ1-2 | TRBV20-1 | SARTGYT
TRBJ2-3 | TRBV7-9 | ASSLGLRGSTDTQY
TRBJ2-7 | TRBV2 | ASSPTARSSYEQY
TRBJ1-1 | TRBV19 | ASIDLPGQLPANTEAF
TRBJ2-3 | TRBV5-1 | ASSRRAGASDTQY
TRBJ1-2 | TRBV7-2 | ASSFGTGVLNYGYT
TRBJ1-5 | TRBV7-2 | ASSRQGTNQPQH
TRBJ2-7 | TRBV9 | ASSVNTKTYEQY
TRBJ1-2 | TRBV9 | ASSVEDRGQGYT
TRBJ2-7 | TRBV19 | ASSRQGALAYEQY
TRBJ2-5 | TRBV5-1 | ASSLDPAGGRETQY
TRBJ1-4 | TRBV28 | ASTLGTGSEKLF
TRBJ2-7 | TRBV7-2 | ASSLIGLGAYEQY
TRBJ2-7 | TRBV6-5 | ASRTTRSSYEQY
TRBJ2-7 | TRBV6-1 | ASSEVRQGTREQY
TRBJ2-7 | TRBV12-5 | ASGLVRWDFSYEQY
TRBJ1-1 | TRBV6-5 | ASRPGQGVTEAF
TRBJ1-5 | TRBV20-1 | SASLQGTNQPQH
TRBJ2-1 | TRBV6-2/TRBV6-3 | ASSTGNEQF
TRBJ1-5 | TRBV4-2 | ASSQEQGYGNQPQH
TRBJ2-1 | TRBV12-5 | ASGLVIGNEQF
TRBJ1-2 | TRBV6-5 | ASSYVWQGAAGYT
TRBJ1-2 | TRBV5-5 | ASSHEPGDRGFGYT
TRBJ1-4 | TRBV6-5 | ASSSPPERNEKLF
TRBJ1-6 | TRBV5-8 | ASSRPGQGLPLH
TRBJ1-1 | TRBV28 | ASSYLTGATEAF
TRBJ2-1 | TRBV9 | ASSVGTGGWDEQF
TRBJ1-5 | TRBV5-1 | ASSLRQGAGQPQH
TRBJ2-1 | TRBV3-1/TRBV3-2 | ASTGFSYNEQF
TRBJ1-2 | TRBV5-4 | ASSGAKGQDYGYT
TRBJ1-3 | TRBV29-1 | SVDRRDLGNTIY
TRBJ2-1 | TRBV6-1 | ASSAPAGAAYNEQF
TRBJ2-2 | TRBV28 | ASSHRPGQRTGELF
TRBJ1-5 | TRBV19 | ASRGDSFHSNQPQH
TRBJ1-6 | TRBV6-4 | ASSDYGGLNSPLH
TRBJ1-2 | TRBV3-1/TRBV3-2 | ASSQTGGVGYGYT
TRBJ1-5 | TRBV3-1/TRBV3-2 | ASSRDRGGQPQH